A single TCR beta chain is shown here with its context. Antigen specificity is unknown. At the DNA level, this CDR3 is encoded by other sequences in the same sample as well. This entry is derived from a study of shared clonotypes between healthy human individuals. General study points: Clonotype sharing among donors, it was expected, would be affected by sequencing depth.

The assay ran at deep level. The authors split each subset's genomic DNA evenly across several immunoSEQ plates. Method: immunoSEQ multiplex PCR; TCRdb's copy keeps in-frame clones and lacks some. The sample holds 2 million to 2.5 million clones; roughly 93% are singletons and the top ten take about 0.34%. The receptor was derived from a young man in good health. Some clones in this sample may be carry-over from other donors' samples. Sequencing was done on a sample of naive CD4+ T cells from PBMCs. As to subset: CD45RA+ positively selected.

The CDR3 protein is CASSSPGQPQHF. CDR3 in DNA: TGTGCCAGCAGTTCCCCGGGACAGCCCCAGCATTTT. The V gene is TRBV28, the J gene TRBJ1-5; D remains ambiguous. The germline V gene encodes CDR1 MDHEN and CDR2 SYDVKM. This CDR3 is built from 12 residues. Trimming took off 4 bases at V and 7 bases at J, with 8 bases between the two ends.